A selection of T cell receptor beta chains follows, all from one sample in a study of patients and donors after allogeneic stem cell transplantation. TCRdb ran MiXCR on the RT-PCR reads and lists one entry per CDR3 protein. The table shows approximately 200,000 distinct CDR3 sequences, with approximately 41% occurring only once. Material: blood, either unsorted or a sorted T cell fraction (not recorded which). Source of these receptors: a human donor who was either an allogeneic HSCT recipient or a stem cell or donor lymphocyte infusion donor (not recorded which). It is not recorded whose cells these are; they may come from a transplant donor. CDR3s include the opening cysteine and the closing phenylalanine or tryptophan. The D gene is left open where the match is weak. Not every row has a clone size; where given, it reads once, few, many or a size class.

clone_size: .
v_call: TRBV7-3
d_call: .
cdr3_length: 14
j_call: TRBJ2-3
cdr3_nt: TGTGCCAGCAGCTTAGAGGCGGTCACAGATACGCAGTATTTT
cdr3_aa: CASSLEAVTDTQYF

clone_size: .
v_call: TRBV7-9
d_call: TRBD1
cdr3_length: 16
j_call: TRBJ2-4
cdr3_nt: TGTGCCAGCAGCTTAGGACGGCAGGGGGCAAAGAACATTCAGTACTTC
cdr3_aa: CASSLGRQGAKNIQYF

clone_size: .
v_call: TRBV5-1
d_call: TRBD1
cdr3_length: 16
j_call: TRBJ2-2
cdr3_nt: TGCGCCAGCAGCTTGGGACAGGGGCGAGGCACCGGGGAGCTGTTTTTT
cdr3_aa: CASSLGQGRGTGELFF

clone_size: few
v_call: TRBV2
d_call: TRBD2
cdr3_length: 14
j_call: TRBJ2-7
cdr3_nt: TGTGCCAGCAGTCCCAGCGGGAGTGACCACGAGCAGTACTTC
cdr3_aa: CASSPSGSDHEQYF

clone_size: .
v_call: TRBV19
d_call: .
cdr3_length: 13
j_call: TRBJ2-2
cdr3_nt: TGTGCCAGTAGTATACAGGACACCGGGGAGCTGTTTTTT
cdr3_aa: CASSIQDTGELFF

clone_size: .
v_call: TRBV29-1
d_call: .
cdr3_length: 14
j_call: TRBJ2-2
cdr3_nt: TGCAGCGTTGAAGATAATTGGGGCTCCGGGGAGCTGTTTTTT
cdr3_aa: CSVEDNWGSGELFF

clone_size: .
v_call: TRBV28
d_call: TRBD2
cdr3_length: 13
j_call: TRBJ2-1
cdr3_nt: TGTGCCAGTTTAGCGGGAGTTAGCAATGAGCAGTTCTTC
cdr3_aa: CASLAGVSNEQFF

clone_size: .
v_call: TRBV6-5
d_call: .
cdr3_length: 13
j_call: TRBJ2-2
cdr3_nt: TGTGCCAGCACCGACTACCCCACCGGGGAGCTGTTTTTT
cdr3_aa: CASTDYPTGELFF

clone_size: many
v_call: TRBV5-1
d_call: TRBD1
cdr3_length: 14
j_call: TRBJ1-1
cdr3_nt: TGCGCCAGCAGCTCTGACAGGGCGAACACTGAAGCTTTCTTT
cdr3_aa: CASSSDRANTEAFF

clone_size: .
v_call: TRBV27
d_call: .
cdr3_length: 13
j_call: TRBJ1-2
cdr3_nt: TGTGCCAGCAGTCCCTCGACGGCGGGGGAGTACACCTTC
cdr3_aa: CASSPSTAGEYTF

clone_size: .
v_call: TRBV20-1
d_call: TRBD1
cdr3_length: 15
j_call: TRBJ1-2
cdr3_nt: TGCAGTGCTAGAGATTACAGGGGGCCTATATATGGCTACACCTTC
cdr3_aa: CSARDYRGPIYGYTF